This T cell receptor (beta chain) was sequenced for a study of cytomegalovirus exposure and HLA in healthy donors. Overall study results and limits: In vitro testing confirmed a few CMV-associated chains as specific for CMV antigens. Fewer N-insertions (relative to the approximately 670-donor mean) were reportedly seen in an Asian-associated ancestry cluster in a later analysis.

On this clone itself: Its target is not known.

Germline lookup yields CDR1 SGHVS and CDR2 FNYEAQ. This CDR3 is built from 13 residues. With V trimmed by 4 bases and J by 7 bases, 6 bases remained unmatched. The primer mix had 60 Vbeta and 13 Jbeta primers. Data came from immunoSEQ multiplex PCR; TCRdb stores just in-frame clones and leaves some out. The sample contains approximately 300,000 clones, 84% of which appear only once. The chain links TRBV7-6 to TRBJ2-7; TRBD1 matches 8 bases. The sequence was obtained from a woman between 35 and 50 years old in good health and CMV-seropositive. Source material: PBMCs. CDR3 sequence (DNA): TGTGCCAGCAGCTCCGCAGGGGGCGGGGAGCAGTACTTC. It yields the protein CASSSAGGGEQYF.